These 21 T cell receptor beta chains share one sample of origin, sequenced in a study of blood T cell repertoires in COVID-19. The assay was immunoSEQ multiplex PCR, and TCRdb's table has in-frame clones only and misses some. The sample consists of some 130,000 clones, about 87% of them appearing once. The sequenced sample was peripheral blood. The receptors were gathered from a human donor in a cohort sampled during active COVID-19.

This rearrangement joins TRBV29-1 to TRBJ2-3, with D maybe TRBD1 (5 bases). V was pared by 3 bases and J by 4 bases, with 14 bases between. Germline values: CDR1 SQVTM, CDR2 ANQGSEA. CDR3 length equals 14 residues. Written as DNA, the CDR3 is TGCAGCGTTGAGCCAGGGCATGGCGCAGATACGCAGTATTTT. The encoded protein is CSVEPGHGADTQYF.

The CDR3 nucleotides are TGTGCCAGCAGCTTGGAGGCAGGGGGTCCGGATACGCAGTATTTT. It encodes CASSLEAGGPDTQYF. The chain joins TRBV5-4 to TRBJ2-3; 7 nucleotides line up with TRBD1. V shed 0 bases and J 6 bases; nucleotides not matched to a gene: 7. The CDR3 consists of 15 residues. Germline V gene data show CDR1 as SGHNT and CDR2 as YYREEE (reference sequence).

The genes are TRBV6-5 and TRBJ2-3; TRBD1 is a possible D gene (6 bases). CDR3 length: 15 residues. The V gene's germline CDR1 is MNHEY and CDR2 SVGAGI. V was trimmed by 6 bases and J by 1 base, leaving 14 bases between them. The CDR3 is CASSYTGFRTDTQYF. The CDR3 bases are TGTGCCAGCAGCTACACAGGGTTTCGCACAGATACGCAGTATTTT.

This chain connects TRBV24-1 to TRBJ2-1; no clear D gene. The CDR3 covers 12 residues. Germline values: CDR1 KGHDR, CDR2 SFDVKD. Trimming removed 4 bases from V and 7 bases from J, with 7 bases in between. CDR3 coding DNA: TGTGCCACCAGTGACCGGTGGAATGAGCAGTTCTTC. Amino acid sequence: CATSDRWNEQFF.

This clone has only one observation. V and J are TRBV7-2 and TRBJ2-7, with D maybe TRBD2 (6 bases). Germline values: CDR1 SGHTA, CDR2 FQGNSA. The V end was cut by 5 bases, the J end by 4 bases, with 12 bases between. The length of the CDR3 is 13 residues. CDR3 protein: CASSEGLFYEQYF. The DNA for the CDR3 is TGTGCCAGCAGCGAAGGACTATTTTACGAGCAGTACTTC.

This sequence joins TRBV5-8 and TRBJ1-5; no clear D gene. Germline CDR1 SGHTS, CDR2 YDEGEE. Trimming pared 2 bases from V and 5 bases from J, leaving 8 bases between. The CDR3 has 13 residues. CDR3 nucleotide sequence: TGTGCCAGCAGCTTTGGCAGCGATCAGCCCCAGCATTTT. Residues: CASSFGSDQPQHF.

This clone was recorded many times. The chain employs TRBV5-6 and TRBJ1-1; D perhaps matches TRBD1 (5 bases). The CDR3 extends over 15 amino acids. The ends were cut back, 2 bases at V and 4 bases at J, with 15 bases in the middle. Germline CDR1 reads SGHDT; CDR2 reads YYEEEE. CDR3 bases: TGTGCCAGCAGCTTCGGGACTGTCCAATCCACTGAAGCTTTCTTT. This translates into CASSFGTVQSTEAFF.

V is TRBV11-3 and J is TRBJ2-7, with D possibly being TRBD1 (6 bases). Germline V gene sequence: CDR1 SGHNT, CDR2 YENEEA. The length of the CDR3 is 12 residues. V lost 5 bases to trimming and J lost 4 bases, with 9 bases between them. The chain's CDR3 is CASSRTGYEQYV. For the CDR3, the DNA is TGTGCCAGCAGCCGAACAGGGTACGAGCAGTACGTC.

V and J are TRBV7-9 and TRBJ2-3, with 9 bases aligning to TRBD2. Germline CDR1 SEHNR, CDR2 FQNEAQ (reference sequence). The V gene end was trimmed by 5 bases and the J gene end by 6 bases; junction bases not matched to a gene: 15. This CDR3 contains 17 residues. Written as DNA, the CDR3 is TGTGCCAGCAGCCCCGGTCAGGTGCGGGAGGGCGAGGATACGCAGTATTTT. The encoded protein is CASSPGQVREGEDTQYF. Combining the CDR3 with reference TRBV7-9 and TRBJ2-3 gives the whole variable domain DTGVSQNPRHKITKRGQNVTFRCDPISEHNRLYWYRQTLGQGPEFLTYFQNEAQLEKSRLLSDRFSAERPKGSFSTLEIQRTEQGDSAMYLCASSPGQVREGEDTQYFGPGTRLTVL.

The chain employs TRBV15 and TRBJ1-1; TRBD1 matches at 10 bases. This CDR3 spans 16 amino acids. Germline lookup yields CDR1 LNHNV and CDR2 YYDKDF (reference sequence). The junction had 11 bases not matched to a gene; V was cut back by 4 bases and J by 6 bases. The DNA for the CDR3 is TGTGCCACCAGCACCCTCTTCGGGACAGGGGCTTCTGAAGCTTTCTTT. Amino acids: CATSTLFGTGASEAFF.

CDR3 DNA: TGTGCCAGCAGCAAAGGCGGGACAGGGGTAAAACGGGTACAAGATACGCAGTATTTT. Residues: CASSKGGTGVKRVQDTQYF. The genes are TRBV21-1 and TRBJ2-3; the table's D call TRBD1 went unverified against the DNA. TRBV21-1 constitutes a pseudogene. This CDR3 comprises 19 residues.

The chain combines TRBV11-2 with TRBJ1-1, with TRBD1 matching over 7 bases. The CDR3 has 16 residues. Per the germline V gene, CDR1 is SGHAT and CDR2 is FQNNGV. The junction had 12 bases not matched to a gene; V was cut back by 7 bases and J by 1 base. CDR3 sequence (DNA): TGTGCCAGCACTTGGGGAACAGGGGTTGGGAACACTGAAGCTTTCTTT. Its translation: CASTWGTGVGNTEAFF. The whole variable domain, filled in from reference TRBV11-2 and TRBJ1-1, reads EAGVAQSPRYKIIEKRQSVAFWCNPISGHATLYWYQQILGQGPKLLIQFQNNGVVDDSQLPKDRFSAERLKGVDSTLKIQPAKLEDSAVYLCASTWGTGVGNTEAFFGQGTRLTVV.

The CDR3 DNA is TGTGCCAGCAGTCTTCAGTCGTCGGGCACTGAAGCTTTCTTT. This gives the protein CASSLQSSGTEAFF. This rearrangement joins TRBV7-9 to TRBJ1-1; D is unclear. Germline V lookup: CDR1 SEHNR, CDR2 FQNEAQ (reference sequence). The ends were cut back, 6 bases at V and 4 bases at J, with 15 bases in the middle. The CDR3 runs 14 residues. The full variable domain, with the rest looked up from reference TRBV7-9 and TRBJ1-1, is DTGVSQNPRHKITKRGQNVTFRCDPISEHNRLYWYRQTLGQGPEFLTYFQNEAQLEKSRLLSDRFSAERPKGSFSTLEIQRTEQGDSAMYLCASSLQSSGTEAFFGQGTRLTVV.

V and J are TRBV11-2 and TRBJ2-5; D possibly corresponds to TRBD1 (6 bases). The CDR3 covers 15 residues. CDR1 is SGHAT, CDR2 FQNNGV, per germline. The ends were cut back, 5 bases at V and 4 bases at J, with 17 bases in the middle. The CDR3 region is CASSRNADSLETQYF. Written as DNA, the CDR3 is TGTGCCAGCAGCCGAAACGCGGACAGCTTAGAGACCCAGTACTTC.

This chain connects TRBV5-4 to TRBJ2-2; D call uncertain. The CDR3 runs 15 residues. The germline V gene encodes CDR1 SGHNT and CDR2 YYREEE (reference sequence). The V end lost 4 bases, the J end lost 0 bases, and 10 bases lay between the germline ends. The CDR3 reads CASSAGDPNTGELFF. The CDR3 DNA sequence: TGTGCCAGCAGCGCCGGAGATCCGAACACCGGGGAGCTGTTTTTT.

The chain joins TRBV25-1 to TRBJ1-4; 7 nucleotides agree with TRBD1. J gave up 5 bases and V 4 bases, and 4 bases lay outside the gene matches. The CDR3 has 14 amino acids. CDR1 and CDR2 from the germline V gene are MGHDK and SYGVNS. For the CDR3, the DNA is TGTGCCAGCAGTGGGGGACAGCCGAATGAAAAACTGTTTTTT. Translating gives CASSGGQPNEKLFF.

The CDR3 nucleotides read TGTGCCAGTAGTATGTCCAGGGGCCCCCATCAGCCCCAGCATTTT. Protein product: CASSMSRGPHQPQHF. The chain couples TRBV19 to TRBJ1-5; a possible D gene is TRBD1 (6 bases). Germline V gene lookup returns CDR1 LNHDA and CDR2 SQIVND (reference sequence). There are 15 residues in the CDR3. V was cut by 3 bases and J by 5 bases, with 14 bases left in between.

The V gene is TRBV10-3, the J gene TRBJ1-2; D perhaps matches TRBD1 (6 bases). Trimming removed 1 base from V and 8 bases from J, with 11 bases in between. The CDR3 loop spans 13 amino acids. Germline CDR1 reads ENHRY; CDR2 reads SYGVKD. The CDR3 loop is CAISELQGGGYTF. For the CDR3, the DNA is TGTGCCATCAGTGAGTTACAGGGCGGGGGCTACACCTTC.

The CDR3 spells CASSQRGFTGTDRNTIYF. CDR3 sequence (DNA): TGCGCCAGCAGCCAAAGAGGGTTTACCGGGACAGACAGAAACACCATATATTTT. The chain recombines TRBV5-1 with TRBJ1-3, with 7 bases matching TRBD1. This CDR3 is built from 18 residues. From germline, CDR1 is SGHRS and CDR2 YFSETQ. Trimming took 4 bases from V and 5 from J; bases not matched to a gene: 18.

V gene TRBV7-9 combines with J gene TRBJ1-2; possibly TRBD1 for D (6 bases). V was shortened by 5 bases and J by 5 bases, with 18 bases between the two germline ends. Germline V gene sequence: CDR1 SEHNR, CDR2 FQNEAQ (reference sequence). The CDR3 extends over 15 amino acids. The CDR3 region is CASSLGRQGSYGYTF. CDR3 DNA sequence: TGTGCCAGCAGCCTCGGACGGCAGGGGAGTTATGGCTACACCTTC.

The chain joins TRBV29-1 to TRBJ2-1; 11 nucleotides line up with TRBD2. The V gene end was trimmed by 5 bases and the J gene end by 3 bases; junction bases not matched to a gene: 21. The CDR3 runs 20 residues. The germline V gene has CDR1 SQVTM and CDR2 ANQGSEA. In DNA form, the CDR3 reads TGCAGCGTTATTGGCGGGCTAGCGGGAGGAATAGGGGAATACTACAATGAGCAGTTCTTC. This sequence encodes CSVIGGLAGGIGEYYNEQFF.